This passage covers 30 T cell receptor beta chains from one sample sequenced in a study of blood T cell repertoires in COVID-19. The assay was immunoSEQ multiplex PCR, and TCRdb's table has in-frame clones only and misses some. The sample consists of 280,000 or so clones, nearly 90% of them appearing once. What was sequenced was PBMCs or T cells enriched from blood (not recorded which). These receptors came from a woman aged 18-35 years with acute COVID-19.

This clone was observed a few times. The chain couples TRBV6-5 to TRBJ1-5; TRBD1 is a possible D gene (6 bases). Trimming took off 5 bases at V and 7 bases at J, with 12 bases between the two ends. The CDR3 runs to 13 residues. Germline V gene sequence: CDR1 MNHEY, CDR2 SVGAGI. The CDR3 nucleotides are TGTGCCAGCAGTCAGGGGTTCTGGCAGCCCCAGCATTTT. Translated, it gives CASSQGFWQPQHF.

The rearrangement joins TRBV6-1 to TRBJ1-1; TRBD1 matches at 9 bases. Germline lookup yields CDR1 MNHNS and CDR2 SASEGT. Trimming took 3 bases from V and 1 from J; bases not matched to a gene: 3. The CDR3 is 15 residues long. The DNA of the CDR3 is TGTGCCAGCAGTGATGAGACAGGGGGGAACACTGAAGCTTTCTTT. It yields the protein CASSDETGGNTEAFF.

CDR3 DNA: TGTGCCAGCAGCTCGGACAGGAATAGCAATCAGCCCCAGCATTTT. Translated, it gives CASSSDRNSNQPQHF. The V call is TRBV6-5, the J call TRBJ1-5, with 7 bases identical to TRBD1. Germline assignment: CDR1 MNHEY and CDR2 SVGAGI. This CDR3 region has 15 residues. J gave up 0 bases and V 6 bases, and 5 bases lay outside the gene matches.

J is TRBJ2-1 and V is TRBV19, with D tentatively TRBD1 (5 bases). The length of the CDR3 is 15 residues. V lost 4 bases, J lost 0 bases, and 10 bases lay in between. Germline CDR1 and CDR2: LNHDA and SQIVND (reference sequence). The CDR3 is CASSTNQGSYNEQFF. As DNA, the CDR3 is TGTGCCAGTAGTACTAACCAGGGCTCCTACAATGAGCAGTTCTTC.

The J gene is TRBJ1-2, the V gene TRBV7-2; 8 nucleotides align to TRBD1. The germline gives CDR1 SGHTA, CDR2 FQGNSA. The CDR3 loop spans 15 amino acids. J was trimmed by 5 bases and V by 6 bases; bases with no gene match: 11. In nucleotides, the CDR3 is TGTGCCAGCAGAAACGGGACACACAGGGGGTATGGCTACACCTTC. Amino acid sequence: CASRNGTHRGYGYTF.

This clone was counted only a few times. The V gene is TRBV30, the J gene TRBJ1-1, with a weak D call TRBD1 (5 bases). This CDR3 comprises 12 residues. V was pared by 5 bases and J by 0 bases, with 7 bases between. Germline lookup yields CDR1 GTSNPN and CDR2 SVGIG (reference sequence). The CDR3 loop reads CAWRGMNTEAFF. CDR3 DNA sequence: TGTGCCTGGCGGGGGATGAACACTGAAGCTTTCTTT. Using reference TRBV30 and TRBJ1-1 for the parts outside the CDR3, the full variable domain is SQTIHQWPATLVQPVGSPLSLECTVEGTSNPNLYWYRQAAGRGLQLLFYSVGIGQISSEVPQNLSASRPQDRQFILSSKKLLLSDSGFYLCAWRGMNTEAFFGQGTRLTVV.

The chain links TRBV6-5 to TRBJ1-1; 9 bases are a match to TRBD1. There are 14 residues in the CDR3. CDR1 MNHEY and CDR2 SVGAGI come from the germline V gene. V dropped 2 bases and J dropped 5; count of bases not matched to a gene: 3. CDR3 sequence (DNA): TGTGCCAGCAGTTACGGACAGGGGAGGACTGAAGCTTTCTTT. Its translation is CASSYGQGRTEAFF.

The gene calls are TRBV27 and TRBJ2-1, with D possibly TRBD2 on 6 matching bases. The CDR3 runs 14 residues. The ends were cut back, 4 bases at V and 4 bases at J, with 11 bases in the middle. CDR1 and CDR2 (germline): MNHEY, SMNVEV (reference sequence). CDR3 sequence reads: CASSWGGLYNEQFF. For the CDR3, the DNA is TGTGCCAGCAGTTGGGGAGGACTTTACAATGAGCAGTTCTTC.

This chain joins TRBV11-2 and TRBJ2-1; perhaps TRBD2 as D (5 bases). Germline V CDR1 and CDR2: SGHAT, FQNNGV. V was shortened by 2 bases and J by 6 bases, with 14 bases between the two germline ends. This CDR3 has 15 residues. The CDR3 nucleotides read TGTGCCAGCAGCTTATCGCTAGCAACCCCCAATGAGCAGTTCTTC. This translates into CASSLSLATPNEQFF.

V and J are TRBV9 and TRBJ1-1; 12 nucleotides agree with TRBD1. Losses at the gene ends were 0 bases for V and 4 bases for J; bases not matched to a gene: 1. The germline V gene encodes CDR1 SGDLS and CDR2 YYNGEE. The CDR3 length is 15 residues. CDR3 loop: CASSVEGQGATEAFF. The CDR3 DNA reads TGTGCCAGCAGCGTAGAGGGACAGGGGGCCACTGAAGCTTTCTTT. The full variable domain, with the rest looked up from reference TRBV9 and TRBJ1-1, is DSGVTQTPKHLITATGQRVTLRCSPRSGDLSVYWYQQSLDQGLQFLIQYYNGEERAKGNILERFSAQQFPDLHSELNLSSLELGDSALYFCASSVEGQGATEAFFGQGTRLTVV.

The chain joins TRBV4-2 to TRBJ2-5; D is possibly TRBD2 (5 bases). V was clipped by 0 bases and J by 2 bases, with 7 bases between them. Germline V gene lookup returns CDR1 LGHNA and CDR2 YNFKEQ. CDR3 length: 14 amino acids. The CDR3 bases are TGTGCCAGCAGCCAAGATTGGGAGCAAGAGACCCAGTACTTC. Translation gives CASSQDWEQETQYF.

DNA of the CDR3: TGTGCCAGCAGCCCCATTAGCGGAAGCGGGGAGCTGTTTTTT. This codes for CASSPISGSGELFF. This chain uses TRBV11-2 with TRBJ2-2, with a tentative D call TRBD2 (6 bases). Germline V lookup: CDR1 SGHAT, CDR2 FQNNGV. This CDR3 spans 14 amino acids. V lost 5 bases, J lost 7 bases, and 14 bases lay in between.

The CDR3 bases are TGCGCCAGCAGCGCTCAAGGGGGGAACACTGAAGCTTTCTTT. Translation gives CASSAQGGNTEAFF. The chain uses TRBV5-1 and TRBJ1-1, with TRBD1 as a possible D gene (6 bases). Germline V gene sequence: CDR1 SGHRS, CDR2 YFSETQ. This CDR3 comprises 14 residues. With 4 bases removed from V and 1 base from J, the gap between germline ends came to 11 bases.

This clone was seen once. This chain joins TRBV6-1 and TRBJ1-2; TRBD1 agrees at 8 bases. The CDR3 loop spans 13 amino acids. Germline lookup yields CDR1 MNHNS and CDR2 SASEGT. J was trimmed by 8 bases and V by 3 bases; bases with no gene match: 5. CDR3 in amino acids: CASSDGQGRGYTF. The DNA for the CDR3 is TGTGCCAGCAGTGACGGACAGGGTCGAGGCTACACCTTC.

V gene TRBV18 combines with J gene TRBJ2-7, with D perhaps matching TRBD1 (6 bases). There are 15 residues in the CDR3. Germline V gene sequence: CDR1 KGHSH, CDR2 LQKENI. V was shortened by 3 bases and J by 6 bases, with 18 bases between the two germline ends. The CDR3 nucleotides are TGTGCCAGCTCACCCCCGGGACACCCTCAAGTCGAGCAGTACTTC. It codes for CASSPPGHPQVEQYF.

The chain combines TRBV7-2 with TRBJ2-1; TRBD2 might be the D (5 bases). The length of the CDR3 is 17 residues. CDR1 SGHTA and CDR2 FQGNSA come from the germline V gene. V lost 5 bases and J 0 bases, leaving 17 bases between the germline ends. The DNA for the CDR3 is TGTGCCAGCAGCCCCCCCGCGGGCTACAACTCCTACAATGAGCAGTTCTTC. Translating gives CASSPPAGYNSYNEQFF. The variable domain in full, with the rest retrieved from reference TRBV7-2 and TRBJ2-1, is GAGVSQSPSNKVTEKGKDVELRCDPISGHTALYWYRQSLGQGLEFLIYFQGNSAPDKSGLPSDRFSAERTGGSVSTLTIQRTQQEDSAVYLCASSPPAGYNSYNEQFFGPGTRLTVL.

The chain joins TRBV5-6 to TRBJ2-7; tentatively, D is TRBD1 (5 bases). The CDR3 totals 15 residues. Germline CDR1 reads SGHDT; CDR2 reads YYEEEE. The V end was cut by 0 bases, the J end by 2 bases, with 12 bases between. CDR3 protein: CASSLGGGAPYEQYF. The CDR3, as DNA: TGTGCCAGCAGCTTGGGGGGTGGGGCCCCCTACGAGCAGTACTTC.

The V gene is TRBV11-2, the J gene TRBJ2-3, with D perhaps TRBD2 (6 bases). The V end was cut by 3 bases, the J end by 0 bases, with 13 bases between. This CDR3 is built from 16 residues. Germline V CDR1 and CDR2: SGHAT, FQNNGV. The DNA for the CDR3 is TGTGCCAGCAGCTTTTTACGGGAGTGGAGCACAGATACGCAGTATTTT. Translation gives CASSFLREWSTDTQYF.

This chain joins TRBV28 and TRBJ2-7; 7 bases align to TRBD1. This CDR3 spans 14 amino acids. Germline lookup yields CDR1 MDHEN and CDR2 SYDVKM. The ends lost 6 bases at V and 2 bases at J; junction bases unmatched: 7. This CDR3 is CASRPLTGTYEQYF. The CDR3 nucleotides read TGTGCCAGCAGGCCCCTGACAGGGACCTACGAGCAGTACTTC.

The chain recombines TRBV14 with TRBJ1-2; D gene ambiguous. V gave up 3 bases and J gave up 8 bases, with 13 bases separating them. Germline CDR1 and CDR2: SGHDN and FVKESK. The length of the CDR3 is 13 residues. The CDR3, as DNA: TGTGCCAGCAGCCAGCTCCCCTACGGGGGCTACACCTTC. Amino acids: CASSQLPYGGYTF.

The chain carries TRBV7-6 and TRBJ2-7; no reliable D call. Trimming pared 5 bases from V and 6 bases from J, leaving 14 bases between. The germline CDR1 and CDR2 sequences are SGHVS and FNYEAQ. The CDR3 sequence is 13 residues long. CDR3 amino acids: CASSQNQRLEQYF. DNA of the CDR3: TGTGCCAGCAGCCAAAACCAGCGTCTCGAGCAGTACTTC.

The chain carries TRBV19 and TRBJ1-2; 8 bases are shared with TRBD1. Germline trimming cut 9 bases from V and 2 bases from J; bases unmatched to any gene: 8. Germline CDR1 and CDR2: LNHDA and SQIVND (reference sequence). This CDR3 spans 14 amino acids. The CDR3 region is CASRRGQANYGYTF. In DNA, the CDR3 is TGTGCCAGCCGAAGGGGACAGGCGAACTATGGCTACACCTTC.

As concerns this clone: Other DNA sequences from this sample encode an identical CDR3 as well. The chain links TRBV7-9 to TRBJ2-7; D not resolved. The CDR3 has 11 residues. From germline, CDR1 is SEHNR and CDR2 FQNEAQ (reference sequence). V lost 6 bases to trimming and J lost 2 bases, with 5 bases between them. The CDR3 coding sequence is TGTGCCAGCAGTTCAACCTACGAGCAGTACTTC. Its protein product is CASSSTYEQYF.

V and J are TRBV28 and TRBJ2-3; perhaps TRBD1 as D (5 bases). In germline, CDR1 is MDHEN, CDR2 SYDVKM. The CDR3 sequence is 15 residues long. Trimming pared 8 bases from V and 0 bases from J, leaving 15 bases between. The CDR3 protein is CASDKGLTSTDTQYF. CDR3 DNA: TGTGCCAGCGACAAGGGGCTAACTAGCACAGATACGCAGTATTTT.

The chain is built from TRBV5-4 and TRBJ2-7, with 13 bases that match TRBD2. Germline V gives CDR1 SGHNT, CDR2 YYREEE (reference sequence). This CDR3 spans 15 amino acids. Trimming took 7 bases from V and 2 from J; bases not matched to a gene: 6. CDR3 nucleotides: TGTGCCAGCGGCCGAGGGACTAGCGGGACCTACGAGCAGTACTTC. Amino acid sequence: CASGRGTSGTYEQYF.

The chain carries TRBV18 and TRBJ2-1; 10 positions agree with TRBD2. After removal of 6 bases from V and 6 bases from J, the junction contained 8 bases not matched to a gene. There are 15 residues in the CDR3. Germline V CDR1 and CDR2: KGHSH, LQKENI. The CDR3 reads CASSPLAGEFNEQFF. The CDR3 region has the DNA TGTGCCAGCTCGCCTCTAGCGGGAGAGTTCAATGAGCAGTTCTTC.

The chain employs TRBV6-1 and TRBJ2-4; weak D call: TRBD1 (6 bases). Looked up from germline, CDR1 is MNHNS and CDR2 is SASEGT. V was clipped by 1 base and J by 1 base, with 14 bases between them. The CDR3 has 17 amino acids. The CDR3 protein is CASSEVRGFRAKNIQYF. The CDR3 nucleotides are TGTGCCAGCAGTGAAGTAAGGGGGTTTAGGGCCAAAAACATTCAGTACTTC.

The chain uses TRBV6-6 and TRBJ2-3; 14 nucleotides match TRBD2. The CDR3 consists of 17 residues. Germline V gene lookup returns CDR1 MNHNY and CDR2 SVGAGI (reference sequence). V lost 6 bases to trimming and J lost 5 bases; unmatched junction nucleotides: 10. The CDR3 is CASSRLAGGPGVDTQYF. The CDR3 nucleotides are TGTGCCAGCAGCCGACTAGCGGGAGGGCCGGGAGTAGATACGCAGTATTTT.

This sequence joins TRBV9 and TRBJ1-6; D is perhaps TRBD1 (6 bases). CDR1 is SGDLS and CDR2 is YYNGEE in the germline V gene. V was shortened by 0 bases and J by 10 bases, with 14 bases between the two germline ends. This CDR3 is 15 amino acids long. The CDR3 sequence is CASSVAASGASPLHF. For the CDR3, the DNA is TGTGCCAGCAGCGTAGCAGCGTCAGGGGCCTCACCCCTCCACTTT.

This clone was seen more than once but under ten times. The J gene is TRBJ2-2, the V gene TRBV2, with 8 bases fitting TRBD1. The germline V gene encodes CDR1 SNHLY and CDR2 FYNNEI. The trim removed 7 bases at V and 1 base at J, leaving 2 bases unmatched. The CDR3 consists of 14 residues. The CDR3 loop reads CASTGTGNTGELFF. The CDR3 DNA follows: TGTGCCAGCACTGGGACAGGGAACACCGGGGAGCTGTTTTTT.